One sample yielded the 28 T cell receptor delta chains listed below, sequenced in a study of γδ T cells in repeated Plasmodium falciparum infection. With CATT, TCRdb re-called clones from the multiplex PCR reads. This sample has 50,000 to 55,000 delta-chain clones, with 1.9% found just once. Vgamma9/Vdelta2+ and Vdelta2-negative gammadelta T cells were flow-sorted from PBMC for bulk sequencing. The source material was gamma-delta T cells from blood. The receptors were gathered from a pool of human donors (malaria-infected and uninfected, not separated).

This clone was observed a handful of times. One base separates it from a far larger clone, so it is likely a read error. V is TRDV2 and J is TRDJ1, with D uncertain. TCRdb is silent on the J gene; assignment here came from matching the DNA to germline. The ends were cut back, 3 bases at V and 3 bases at J, with 16 bases in the middle. The CDR3 extends over 15 amino acids. Germline lookup yields CDR1 GEAIGNYY and CDR2 EKD. The CDR3 loop is CACDPLAPQADKLIF. In nucleotides, the CDR3 is TGTGCCTGTGACCCCCTCGCGCCCCAGGCCGATAAACTCATCTTT.

This clone was counted at least ten times. The protein TCRdb lists differs from the translation of the DNA at residue 13; the protein given here is translated from the DNA itself. The chain couples TRDV1 to TRDJ1; 9 nucleotides match TRDD3. The J gene was missing in TCRdb and was found by matching the end of the DNA to germline. The trim removed 0 bases at V and 7 bases at J, leaving 12 bases unmatched. Germline V gene lookup returns CDR1 TSWWSYY and CDR2 QGS. The CDR3 consists of 17 residues. CDR3 sequence: CALGELAPYWGSVKLIF. CDR3 bases: TGTGCTCTTGGGGAACTCGCCCCCTACTGGGGGAGCGTTAAACTCATCTTT.

There are a few counts of this clone. The protein in TCRdb stems from a much larger clone and differs at residue 18 from this DNA's translation, likely a read error; here the protein is translated from the DNA. The chain couples TRDV1 to TRDJ1; 9 bases match TRDD3. Because TCRdb records no J gene, it was assigned here through a match of the DNA to germline. Per germline, CDR1 TSWWSYY and CDR2 QGS. V dropped 0 bases and J dropped 3; count of bases not matched to a gene: 26. This CDR3 is 23 amino acids long. The CDR3 DNA is TGTGCTCTTGGGGAACTCGTTATATTCTCAAATCAAGGGGGATACCTTTGGGCCGATAAACTCATCTTT. This translates into CALGELVIFSNQGGYLWADKLIF.

This clone was counted only a few times. The translation of this DNA and the TCRdb protein of a much larger clone differ at residue 19, probably owing to a read error; the protein shown here is translated from the DNA. This chain links TRDV1 with TRDJ1; 10 bases line up with TRDD3. TCRdb does not report a J gene; here it was assigned by matching the DNA to germline references. The germline CDR1 and CDR2 sequences are TSWWSYY and QGS. This CDR3 region has 23 residues. The CDR3 region is CALGVDVFLPGGYAGIGTEKLIF. CDR3 in DNA: TGTGCTCTTGGGGTTGACGTCTTCCTACCGGGGGGATACGCGGGCATCGGCACCGAGAAACTCATCTTT.

This clone appeared many times. The protein recorded in TCRdb matches a much larger clone and deviates from this DNA's translation at residue 13, suggesting a read error; the protein here is obtained by translating the DNA. The chain combines TRAV38-2/DV8 with TRDJ1; TRDD3 agrees at 9 bases. TCRdb leaves out the J gene; it was filled in here by matching the DNA to germline. Trimming removed 0 bases from V and 3 bases from J; junction bases left unmatched: 30. This CDR3 comprises 24 residues. CDR1 and CDR2 from the germline V gene are TSESDYY and QEAYKQQN. Here the CDR3 DNA reads TGTGCTTATAGGAGCGCGAGACGTTGGGACCCTTTACCGGGGGATACTTGGTCGGCCGATAAACTCATCTTT. It translates to CAYRSARRWDPLPGDTWSADKLIF.

This clone showed up just a few times. This DNA's translation differs at residue 14 from TCRdb's protein, which comes from a much larger clone; a read error is likely, and the protein shown is translated from the DNA. This chain links TRDV2 with TRDJ1; 8 nucleotides align to TRDD3. No J gene is reported in TCRdb; it was inferred here by comparing the DNA with germline. The CDR3 is 17 residues long. CDR1 is GEAIGNYY, CDR2 EKD, per germline. CDR3 in DNA: TGTGCCTGTGACACCGTACTGGGGGCCCCGTACACCGATGAACTCATCTTT. Protein product: CACDTVLGAPYTDELIF.

This clone showed up just a few times. A far larger clone is just one base off, so this is likely a read error. Other DNA sequences within the sample encode an identical CDR3. The rearrangement joins TRDV1 to TRDJ1; a possible D gene is TRDD3 (6 bases). Here the J gene came from matching the DNA to germline, since TCRdb omits it. There are 22 residues in the CDR3. V was trimmed by 2 bases and J by 2 bases, leaving 33 bases between them. Germline-derived CDR1 and CDR2 are TSWWSYY and QGS. CDR3 in DNA: TGTGCTCTTGGGGAAGCCCTGGATTTGTACTGGGCCCCACCACGAGGTACCGATAAACTCATCTTT. It yields the protein CALGEALDLYWAPPRGTDKLIF.

This clone was recorded a few times. This probably arose from a read error, given a far larger clone one base away. Other DNA sequences within the sample encode an identical CDR3. V and J are TRDV1 and TRDJ1; the match to TRDD2 covers 7 bases. No J gene was available from TCRdb, and it was assigned here by a germline match of the DNA. Germline V gene sequence: CDR1 TSWWSYY, CDR2 QGS. Germline trimming cut 1 base from V and 0 bases from J; bases unmatched to any gene: 32. The CDR3 spans 25 residues. The CDR3 spells CALGEPHFLRGSLRWGASYTDKLIF. The CDR3 nucleotides read TGTGCTCTTGGGGAACCTCATTTCCTACGGGGTTCGTTACGGTGGGGAGCCTCCTACACCGATAAACTCATCTTT.

This clone was seen only a few times. With only one base between it and a far larger clone, this is likely a read error. Other nucleotide sequences in the sample specify the same CDR3. The chain has TRDV1 and TRDJ1, with D possibly matching TRDD2 (6 bases). The J gene, left out of TCRdb, was set here by checking the DNA against germline. This CDR3 has 21 amino acids. Germline loops: CDR1 TSWWSYY, CDR2 QGS. Trimming left V 4 bases short and J 0 bases short, with 30 bases between. The CDR3 region is CALGVQGWLLLRTSYTDKLIF. The DNA of the CDR3 is TGTGCTCTTGGGGTTCAAGGGTGGCTCCTACTTCGTACTTCATACACCGATAAACTCATCTTT.

Concerning this clone itself: Being one base from a much bigger clone, this may be a read error. At the DNA level, this CDR3 is encoded by other sequences in the same sample as well. The V gene is TRDV2, but the J gene lacks a call; the D call of TRDD3 is as the table states it, not checked on the DNA. Germline V gene lookup returns CDR1 GEAIGNYY and CDR2 EKD. This CDR3 has 22 amino acids. Here the CDR3 reads CACDTALVSVVVRDYRADKLIF. CDR3 DNA sequence: TGTGCCTGTGACACCGCTTTGGTCTCAGTGGTCGTGAGGGACTATAGAGCCGATAAACTCATCTTC.

This clone was recorded at least ten times. TCRdb's listed protein matches a much larger clone and diverges from this DNA's translation at residue 9, likely through a read error; the protein shown comes from the DNA. V gene TRDV1 combines with J gene TRDJ1, with D unclear. V was trimmed by 1 base and J by 3 bases, leaving 18 bases between them. CDR1 is TSWWSYY, CDR2 QGS, per germline. The CDR3 totals 17 residues. CDR3 sequence: CALGEPIKHRYADKLIF. DNA for the CDR3: TGTGCTCTTGGGGAACCTATAAAACACCGTTACGCCGATAAACTCATCTTT.

In this sample, this clone turned up a few times. This DNA's translation differs at residue 15 from TCRdb's protein, which comes from a much larger clone; a read error is likely, and the protein shown is translated from the DNA. V usage is TRDV1 and J usage is TRDJ1; 10 bases map to TRDD3. Because TCRdb records no J gene, it was assigned here through a match of the DNA to germline. CDR1 is TSWWSYY and CDR2 is QGS in the germline V gene. The CDR3 spans 25 residues. The J segment lost 1 base and the V segment lost 1 base, leaving 30 bases of the junction unmatched. The CDR3 coding sequence is TGTGCTCTTGGGGAACGTTTAAGGTTCCTACGACCCTCGAGGCGGGGGATACGCGGCACCGATAAACTCATCTTT. Translated, it gives CALGERLRFLRPSRRGIRGTDKLIF.

This clone was found many times. This likely came from a read error, as a far larger clone is one base away. This chain uses TRDV2 with TRDJ1; 12 nucleotides align to TRDD3. From germline, CDR1 is GEAIGNYY and CDR2 EKD. This CDR3 contains 24 residues. V trimming: 1 base; J trimming: 0 bases; junction bases outside the gene matches: 26. The CDR3: CACDTLPGGYADAQPKSYTDKLIF. DNA of the CDR3: TGTGCCTGTGACACTCTTCCTGGGGGATACGCGGATGCACAACCCAAATCGTACACCGATAAACTCATCTTT.

This clone was observed a few times. TCRdb's protein, taken from a much larger clone, differs from this DNA's translation at residue 6, likely owing to a read error; the protein displayed comes from the DNA. The chain employs TRDV2 and TRDJ1, with 9 bases matching TRDD3. TCRdb is silent on the J gene; assignment here came from matching the DNA to germline. V gave up 2 bases and J gave up 3 bases; unmatched junction bases: 6. CDR1 GEAIGNYY and CDR2 EKD come from the germline V gene. The CDR3 totals 15 residues. CDR3 residues: CACDMWGGIPDKLIF. Here the CDR3 DNA reads TGTGCCTGTGACATGTGGGGGGGGATACCCGATAAACTCATCTTT.

This clone was seen more than once but under ten times. A much larger clone is a single base away; this may be a read error. This same CDR3 is encoded by further DNA sequences in the sample. No J gene was assigned, while the V gene was called as TRDV1; the table's D call, TRDD3, has no DNA check behind it. CDR1 TSWWSYY and CDR2 QGS come from the germline V gene. The CDR3 consists of 20 residues. CDR3 sequence reads: CALGEIFLPRTGGLGGKLIF. The CDR3 bases are TGTGCTCTTGGGGAAATCTTCCTACCTCGTACTGGGGGATTAGGAGGGAAACTCATCTTC.

Many counts were recorded for this clone. A far larger clone differs by one base, so this is likely a read error. This specimen includes other DNA sequences encoding the same CDR3. The chain couples TRDV2 to TRDJ1, with 9 nucleotides matching TRDD3. TCRdb lists no J gene, so it was determined here by aligning the DNA to germline. The CDR3 is made up of 19 amino acids. Germline V gives CDR1 GEAIGNYY, CDR2 EKD. DNA of the CDR3: TGTGCTTGTGACACCTTCCCGGCTCTGGGGGATCCTTTCACCGATAAACTCATCTTT. Its protein is CACDTFPALGDPFTDKLIF.

This clone came up many times. The amino acid sequence in TCRdb belongs to a much larger clone and departs from this DNA's translation at residue 8, likely a sequencing read error; the sequence shown is translated from the DNA. This chain links TRDV2 with TRDJ1; 7 positions match TRDD3. Here the J gene came from matching the DNA to germline, since TCRdb omits it. CDR1 and CDR2 from the germline V gene are GEAIGNYY and EKD. This CDR3 region has 15 residues. The V segment lost 3 bases and the J segment 8 bases; nucleotides outside the gene matches: 14. CDR3 in DNA: TGTGCCTGTGACGGGCTGGGGGGTAGAGAAAACAAACTCATCTTT. Translated: CACDGLGGRENKLIF.

This clone has more than one count but fewer than ten. This probably arose from a read error, given a far larger clone one base away. Other DNA variants within this sample encode the same CDR3. The chain couples TRAV36/DV7 to TRDJ3, with 7 bases matching TRDD3. Germline CDR1 reads VTNFRS; CDR2 reads LTSSGIE (reference sequence). The CDR3 is 20 amino acids. CDR3 loop: CAVEVLGTPLRSWDTRQMFF. The CDR3 DNA follows: TGTGCTGTGGAGGTACTGGGGACGCCATTACGCTCCTGGGACACTCGACAGATGTTTTTC.

About this clone: This DNA translates differently at residue 21 from the TCRdb protein, which is that of a much larger clone; a read error is likely, and the protein shown is the DNA's own translation. The J gene was not called, though the V gene is TRDV3; the D segment call TRDD3 is taken from the table without a DNA check. The CDR3 contains 22 residues. Germline-derived CDR1 and CDR2 are TVYSNPD and GDNSRS (reference sequence). In DNA, the CDR3 is TGTGCCTTTAAGGCCTTCCTAGATTTTATTTACTGGGGGACGTCGTACACCGATAAACTCACCTTT. Encoded protein: CAFKAFLDFIYWGTSYTDKLTF.

This clone was seen at least ten times. The protein that TCRdb holds for this DNA derives from a much larger clone and differs from the translated DNA at residue 7, which likely indicates a read error; the protein shown here is translated from the DNA. The chain combines TRDV2 with TRDJ1; the match to TRDD3 covers 10 bases. No J gene was available from TCRdb, and it was assigned here by a germline match of the DNA. There are 19 residues in the CDR3. Looked up from germline, CDR1 is GEAIGNYY and CDR2 is EKD. The J segment lost 0 bases and the V segment lost 0 bases, leaving 12 bases of the junction unmatched. In nucleotides, the CDR3 is TGTGCCTGTGACACCGTAAGGGGGATACGCCGGCACCACACCGATAAACTCATCTTT. This sequence encodes CACDTVRGIRRHHTDKLIF.

In its sample, this clone was seen many times. A read error is the likely source, as a far larger clone sits one nucleotide away. Other nucleotide sequences from this sample produce the same CDR3. The V gene is TRDV1, the J gene TRDJ1, with 12 bases identical to TRDD3. Germline loops: CDR1 TSWWSYY, CDR2 QGS. CDR3 length: 19 residues. CDR3 nucleotide sequence: TGTGCCCTTGGGAAACCTTTCCTACTGGGGGATACAGGGGCCGATAAACTCATCTTT. Translating gives CALGKPFLLGDTGADKLIF.

About this clone itself: The protein TCRdb gives is from a much larger clone and does not agree with this DNA's translation at residue 14, likely a read error; the protein shown here comes from the DNA. The chain employs TRDV2 and TRDJ1, with TRDD3 matching 12 bases. In the absence of a J gene in TCRdb, the DNA was matched to germline to assign it here. Germline trimming cut 0 bases from V and 7 bases from J; bases unmatched to any gene: 14. Germline V CDR1 and CDR2: GEAIGNYY, EKD. The CDR3 extends over 18 amino acids. CDR3 region: CACDTVTSGGYGPGKLIF. The DNA for the CDR3 is TGTGCCTGTGACACCGTAACCTCTGGGGGATACGGTCCCGGTAAACTCATCTTT.

This clone has only a few counts. TCRdb's listed protein matches a much larger clone and diverges from this DNA's translation at residue 15, likely through a read error; the protein shown comes from the DNA. The J gene is TRDJ1, the V gene TRDV1, with D tentatively TRDD2 or TRDD3 (5 bases each). TCRdb offers no J gene call, so here the DNA was matched to germline to obtain one. CDR1 is TSWWSYY and CDR2 is QGS in the germline V gene. CDR3 length: 25 amino acids. V lost 2 bases, J lost 0 bases, and 40 bases lay in between. The CDR3 DNA follows: TGTGCTCTTGGGGAAGAAGTGGGAGTGATCGTCCTAGGGGGGGTACGATCCCTGAACACCGATAAACTCATCTTT. This sequence encodes CALGEEVGVIVLGGVRSLNTDKLIF.

This clone was counted ten times or more. This sequence is one base from a far larger clone and is likely a read error. Other nucleotide sequences in the sample specify the same CDR3. This chain joins TRDV3 and TRDJ1; 9 nucleotides line up with TRDD2. No J gene is reported in TCRdb; it was inferred here by comparing the DNA with germline. Germline CDR1 reads TVYSNPD; CDR2 reads GDNSRS (reference sequence). The CDR3 runs 16 residues. V was pared by 3 bases and J by 7 bases, with 18 bases of the junction left unmatched. The CDR3 bases are TGTGCCTTCTATCGCCTTCCTACGGTTTGTGAAGGTAAACTCATCTTT. Its protein product is CAFYRLPTVCEGKLIF. The variable domain in full, completed from reference TRDV3 and TRDJ1, reads CDKVTQSSPDQTVASGSEVVLLCTYDTVYSNPDLFWYRIRPDYSFQFVFYGDNSRSEGADFTQGRFSVKHILTQKAFHLVISPVRTEDSATYYCAFYRLPTVCEGKLIFGKGTRVTVEP.

This clone was seen a single time. A read error may produce the germline difference seen at one junction end. The chain combines TRDV2 with TRDJ1; D is uncertain. No J segment appears in TCRdb, so it was assigned here by matching the sequence to germline. The CDR3 runs to 11 residues. Germline assignment: CDR1 GEAIGNYY and CDR2 EKD. CDR3 sequence (DNA): TGCGCGGGGTTGTACACCGATAAACTCATCTTT. This codes for CAGLYTDKLIF.

Comment on this clone: A far larger clone is one base from this, pointing to a likely read error. The sample contains more than one DNA sequence encoding this CDR3. The V and J genes are TRDV1 and TRDJ1; 12 bases fit TRDD3. The J gene was missing in TCRdb and was found by matching the end of the DNA to germline. Germline CDR1 and CDR2: TSWWSYY and QGS. The CDR3 loop spans 15 amino acids. Here the CDR3 DNA reads TGCGCTCTTGGTTCTGGGGGATACGAAGACGATAAACTCATCTTT. Its protein is CALGSGGYEDDKLIF.

There are many counts of this clone. A far larger clone is just one base off, so this is likely a read error. This sample includes further DNA sequences coding for the same CDR3. The chain joins TRDV3 to TRDJ1; 13 positions agree with TRDD3. In germline, CDR1 is TVYSNPD, CDR2 GDNSRS (reference sequence). This CDR3 comprises 24 residues. V lost 2 bases to trimming and J lost 0 bases; unmatched junction nucleotides: 30. In nucleotides, the CDR3 is TGTGCCTTTGTCATCGCCCCGAAACTATCTACTGGGGGATACGGGCCTCTCTACACCGATAAACTCATCTTT. Translation gives CAFVIAPKLSTGGYGPLYTDKLIF.

The table lists this clone with a few counts. This DNA's translation differs at residue 11 from TCRdb's protein, which comes from a much larger clone; a read error is likely, and the protein shown is translated from the DNA. The rearrangement uses TRDV1 and TRDJ1; 10 nucleotides agree with TRDD3. TCRdb lists no J gene, so it was determined here by aligning the DNA to germline. V shed 0 bases, J shed 0 bases, and the junction held 22 bases outside the gene matches. Germline CDR1 TSWWSYY, CDR2 QGS. The CDR3 totals 23 residues. The CDR3 loop is CALGELVVPTGWGIILDTDKLIF. Here the CDR3 DNA reads TGTGCTCTTGGGGAACTAGTTGTGCCTACCGGCTGGGGGATAATTCTTGACACCGATAAACTCATCTTT.